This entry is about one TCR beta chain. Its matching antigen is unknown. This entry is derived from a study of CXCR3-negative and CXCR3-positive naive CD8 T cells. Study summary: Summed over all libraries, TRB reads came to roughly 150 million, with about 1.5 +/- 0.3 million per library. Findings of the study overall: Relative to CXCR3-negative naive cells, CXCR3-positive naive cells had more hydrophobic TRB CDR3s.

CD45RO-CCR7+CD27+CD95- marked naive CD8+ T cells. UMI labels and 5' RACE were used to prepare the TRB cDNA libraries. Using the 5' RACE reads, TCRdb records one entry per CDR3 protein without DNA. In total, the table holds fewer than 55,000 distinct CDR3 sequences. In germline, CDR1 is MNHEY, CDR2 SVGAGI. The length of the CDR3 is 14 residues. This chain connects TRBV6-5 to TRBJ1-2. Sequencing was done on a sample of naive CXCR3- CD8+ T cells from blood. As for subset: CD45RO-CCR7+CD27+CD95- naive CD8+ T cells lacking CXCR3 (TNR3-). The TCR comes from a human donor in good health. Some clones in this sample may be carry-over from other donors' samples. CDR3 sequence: CASSSDGANYGYTF.